This passage covers 26 T cell receptor beta chains from one sample sequenced in a study of cytomegalovirus exposure and HLA in healthy donors. Data came from immunoSEQ multiplex PCR; TCRdb stores just in-frame clones and leaves some out. The sample shows 150,000 to 200,000 clones, more than 80% of them seen only once. Sequenced: PBMCs. Every receptor here comes from a woman aged 18-29 years in good health and CMV-seropositive.

The chain uses TRBV4-3 and TRBJ2-7; 9 positions agree with TRBD2. Per germline, CDR1 LGHNA and CDR2 YSLEER. The ends lost 4 bases at V and 2 bases at J; junction bases unmatched: 6. The CDR3 has 15 amino acids. The CDR3: CASSLGLAPTYEQYF. The CDR3 DNA reads TGCGCCAGCAGCCTTGGACTAGCGCCCACCTACGAGCAGTACTTC.

V usage is TRBV6-5 and J usage is TRBJ1-2; 9 positions match TRBD1. The CDR3 sequence is 16 residues long. V was pared by 4 bases and J by 8 bases, with 14 bases of the junction left unmatched. Germline-derived CDR1 and CDR2 are MNHEY and SVGAGI. CDR3: CASSSHRGRLGWGYTF. DNA of the CDR3: TGTGCCAGCAGTTCACACAGGGGGCGGCTTGGTTGGGGCTACACCTTC.

J is TRBJ1-2 and V is TRBV6-6, with D tentatively TRBD1 (5 bases). In germline, CDR1 is MNHNY, CDR2 SVGAGI (reference sequence). This CDR3 spans 14 amino acids. V shed 5 bases and J shed 8 bases, with 18 bases lying between them. For the CDR3, the DNA is TGTGCCAGCAGTGGGGGAGGGAGGGTCAGCGGCTACACCTTC. Translated: CASSGGGRVSGYTF.

This CDR3 is CASSLSLAGGYNEQFF. CDR3 nucleotide sequence: TGTGCCAGCAGTTTATCCCTAGCGGGAGGGTACAATGAGCAGTTCTTC. The chain has TRBV28 and TRBJ2-1; 12 bases fit TRBD2. The CDR3 spans 16 residues. Germline-derived CDR1 and CDR2 are MDHEN and SYDVKM. The ends lost 1 base at V and 4 bases at J; junction bases unmatched: 2. The complete variable domain, with remaining parts taken from reference TRBV28 and TRBJ2-1, reads DVKVTQSSRYLVKRTGEKVFLECVQDMDHENMFWYRQDPGLGLRLIYFSYDVKMKEKGDIPEGYSVSREKKERFSLILESASTNQTSMYLCASSLSLAGGYNEQFFGPGTRLTVL.

V usage is TRBV18 and J usage is TRBJ2-5; 9 bases agree with TRBD1. Germline V gene lookup returns CDR1 KGHSH and CDR2 LQKENI. With 2 bases clipped from V and 4 bases from J, the junction kept 11 bases outside the gene matches. This CDR3 has 17 residues. The CDR3 sequence: CASSPDKDRGRSETQYF. In nucleotides, the CDR3 is TGTGCCAGCTCACCAGACAAAGACAGGGGGAGGTCAGAGACCCAGTACTTC.

This chain uses TRBV6-1 with TRBJ2-3, with D possibly matching TRBD2 (7 bases). Germline values: CDR1 MNHNS, CDR2 SASEGT. The V end was cut by 2 bases, the J end by 6 bases, with 12 bases between. The CDR3 is 14 amino acids. Here the CDR3 reads CASSEMGGADTQYF. CDR3 nucleotides: TGTGCCAGCAGTGAAATGGGGGGGGCGGATACGCAGTATTTT.

This chain connects TRBV6-1 to TRBJ1-5, with 7 positions matching TRBD1. Per germline, CDR1 MNHNS and CDR2 SASEGT. This CDR3 has 13 residues. J was trimmed by 3 bases and V by 6 bases; bases with no gene match: 2. The CDR3 DNA sequence: TGTGCCAGCAGGACAGGGTTCAATCAGCCCCAGCATTTT. Translation: CASRTGFNQPQHF.

This sequence joins TRBV6-1 and TRBJ1-5; D is unclear. Germline CDR1 and CDR2: MNHNS and SASEGT. Deletions cut 3 bases from V and 7 bases from J, with 16 bases between. The CDR3 extends over 15 amino acids. CDR3 DNA: TGTGCCAGCAGTGAGTTAGAGGGCAGAGGCCAGCCCCAGCATTTT. Its protein is CASSELEGRGQPQHF.

This chain links TRBV27 with TRBJ2-4; D ambiguous. CDR1 MNHEY and CDR2 SMNVEV come from the germline V gene (reference sequence). The CDR3 runs to 18 residues. V shed 4 bases and J shed 0 bases, with 19 bases lying between them. CDR3 amino acids: CASSSTPDNPLAKNIQYF. The CDR3 DNA is TGTGCCAGCAGTTCGACACCCGACAACCCTCTAGCCAAAAACATTCAGTACTTC.

This CDR3 is CAISEGQLYQPQHF. Here the CDR3 DNA reads TGTGCCATCAGTGAGGGGCAGCTCTATCAGCCCCAGCATTTT. V is TRBV10-3 and J is TRBJ1-5; no firm D call. This CDR3 is 14 amino acids long. V lost 2 bases and J 5 bases, leaving 10 bases between the germline ends. Per the germline V gene, CDR1 is ENHRY and CDR2 is SYGVKD.

This sequence joins TRBV5-4 and TRBJ2-7; 14 nucleotides align to TRBD2. V was clipped by 5 bases and J by 7 bases; unmatched bases: 2. Germline V gives CDR1 SGHNT, CDR2 YYREEE (reference sequence). The CDR3 is 13 amino acids. In DNA, the CDR3 is TGTGCCAGCAGGGGACTAGCGGGGGAAGAGCAGTACTTC. This encodes CASRGLAGEEQYF.

The chain joins TRBV5-1 to TRBJ1-2, with 12 bases fitting TRBD1. The ends lost 1 base at V and 4 bases at J; junction bases unmatched: 11. The CDR3 spans 18 residues. The germline CDR1 and CDR2 sequences are SGHRS and YFSETQ. CDR3: CASSLSGTGGALGYGYTF. CDR3 bases: TGCGCCAGCAGCTTGTCCGGGACAGGGGGCGCATTAGGCTATGGCTACACCTTC.

This clone is a singleton in its sample. The chain is built from TRBV5-3 and TRBJ2-7, with a possible D match to TRBD2 (5 bases). TRBV5-3 has ORF status, its function being uncertain. The CDR3 is made up of 15 amino acids. V dropped 3 bases and J dropped 0 bases, with 13 bases sitting between them. The CDR3 sequence: CARSSNTGSSYEQYF. CDR3 DNA: TGTGCCAGAAGCTCCAATACGGGGAGCTCCTACGAGCAGTACTTC.

CDR3 sequence reads: CASSQEIGANSPLHF. CDR3 bases: TGTGCCAGCAGCCAAGAAATAGGGGCGAATTCACCCCTCCACTTT. The chain links TRBV14 to TRBJ1-6, with D possibly being TRBD1 (5 bases). This CDR3 is 15 amino acids long. Germline V gives CDR1 SGHDN, CDR2 FVKESK. The V gene lost 0 bases and the J gene lost 7 bases, with 10 bases spanning the gap.

The V call is TRBV15, the J call TRBJ2-7; no clear D gene. The CDR3 consists of 14 residues. The V gene lost 0 bases and the J gene lost 4 bases, with 10 bases spanning the gap. Germline V CDR1 and CDR2: LNHNV, YYDKDF (reference sequence). The CDR3 sequence is CATSRDRTVYEQYF. Here the CDR3 DNA reads TGTGCCACCAGCAGAGATCGCACAGTATACGAGCAGTACTTC.

The rearrangement joins TRBV2 to TRBJ2-1, with TRBD2 matching over 9 bases. Germline V gene lookup returns CDR1 SNHLY and CDR2 FYNNEI. The CDR3 has 15 residues. Losses at the gene ends were 7 bases for V and 4 bases for J; bases not matched to a gene: 8. In DNA, the CDR3 is TGTGCCAGCACCCTTCTAGCGGGGCGGTACAATGAGCAGTTCTTC. This gives the protein CASTLLAGRYNEQFF.

This chain connects TRBV4-2 to TRBJ2-7; D uncertain. Trimming removed 0 bases at V and 2 bases at J, with 5 bases between. CDR1 and CDR2 (germline): LGHNA, YNFKEQ. CDR3 length equals 13 residues. In DNA form, the CDR3 reads TGTGCCAGCAGCCAAGATCGGGCCTACGAGCAGTACTTC. Translation: CASSQDRAYEQYF.

V and J are TRBV6-5 and TRBJ2-5; 10 nucleotides agree with TRBD1. The CDR3 is 15 amino acids. Per germline, CDR1 MNHEY and CDR2 SVGAGI. The J segment lost 6 bases and the V segment lost 2 bases, leaving 6 bases of the junction unmatched. The CDR3 protein is CASSYGTGEVKTQYF. The DNA of the CDR3 is TGTGCCAGCAGTTACGGGACAGGGGAGGTCAAGACCCAGTACTTC.

This clone was observed once. The CDR3 loop reads CAWSVQRTGYTF. DNA for the CDR3: TGTGCCTGGAGTGTCCAGCGTACTGGCTACACCTTC. V and J are TRBV30 and TRBJ1-2, with D hard to call. V was cut by 0 bases and J by 7 bases, with 9 bases left in between. The CDR3 has 12 residues. From germline, CDR1 is GTSNPN and CDR2 SVGIG (reference sequence).

DNA of the CDR3: TGTGCCAGCGGGAGGACAGGGGTACACGACTATGGCTACACCTTC. This sequence encodes CASGRTGVHDYGYTF. The J gene is TRBJ1-2, the V gene TRBV6-5, with 9 nucleotides matching TRBD1. Germline lookup yields CDR1 MNHEY and CDR2 SVGAGI. This CDR3 region has 15 residues. The ends lost 8 bases at V and 3 bases at J; junction bases unmatched: 10.

This chain joins TRBV10-1 and TRBJ1-6; TRBD1 is a possible D gene (5 bases). Germline V CDR1 and CDR2: WNHNN, SYGVQD (reference sequence). Deletions cut 2 bases from V and 7 bases from J, with 18 bases between. CDR3 length equals 17 residues. Here the CDR3 DNA reads TGCGCCAGCAGTGAGCCTAAACCCAGGGTGAAGAATTCACCCCTCCACTTT. This codes for CASSEPKPRVKNSPLHF.

For the CDR3, the DNA is TGTGCCAGCAGCTTGACGCTTTCGGGGGCTTTCTTT. Amino acid sequence: CASSLTLSGAFF. This chain connects TRBV5-5 to TRBJ1-1; D gene ambiguous. V was pared by 1 base and J by 11 bases, with 12 bases between. The length of the CDR3 is 12 residues. The V gene's germline CDR1 is SGHKS and CDR2 YYEKEE (reference sequence).

Points on this clone: An end of the junction differs from the germline gene, which may be a read error. The V gene is TRBV7-9, the J gene TRBJ1-1; the match to TRBD1 covers 10 bases. From germline, CDR1 is SEHNR and CDR2 FQNEAQ (reference sequence). This CDR3 spans 12 amino acids. The DNA for the CDR3 is TGTGCCAGCAGCCTGACAGGGGGCGCGTTGAATTTT. It encodes CASSLTGGALNF.

V is TRBV5-6 and J is TRBJ1-5; TRBD1 aligns across 9 bases. With V trimmed by 3 bases and J by 4 bases, 2 bases remained unmatched. The CDR3 runs 14 residues. Per germline, CDR1 SGHDT and CDR2 YYEEEE. CDR3 protein: CASSYGQGNQPQHF. CDR3 sequence (DNA): TGTGCCAGCAGCTACGGACAGGGGAATCAGCCCCAGCATTTT.

The chain joins TRBV7-2 to TRBJ2-3, with 10 bases fitting TRBD2. This CDR3 is built from 18 residues. Germline V CDR1 and CDR2: SGHTA, FQGNSA. V shed 4 bases, J shed 4 bases, and the junction held 14 bases outside the gene matches. For the CDR3, the DNA is TGTGCCAGCAGCTCCCCCGTGGAGCGGGGGGGCCGCGCAGATACGCAGTATTTT. Protein: CASSSPVERGGRADTQYF.

The genes are TRBV7-9 and TRBJ2-5; TRBD2 matches 8 bases. Germline CDR1 SEHNR, CDR2 FQNEAQ (reference sequence). The CDR3 length is 16 residues. The V and J ends lost 5 bases and 1 base, in that order; junction bases with no gene match: 9. This CDR3 reads CASSTTGGEAQETQYF. CDR3 coding DNA: TGTGCCAGCAGCACCACCGGGGGGGAGGCCCAAGAGACCCAGTACTTC.